These T cell receptor beta chains were read from a single sample in a study of T cells in Graves' hyperthyroidism and ophthalmopathy. TCRdb used MiXCR to reprocess the multiplex PCR reads, holding one entry per CDR3 protein. The data hold over 650,000 distinct CDR3 sequences, with about a sixth observed a single time. Sequenced input: blood. The receptors originated from a man aged 18 to 35 with Graves' hyperthyroidism. Both conserved end residues are part of each CDR3. The D gene is left open where the match is weak. Only some rows state a clone size, as once, few, many or a class for expanded clones.

d_gene	v_gene	j_gene	abundance	CDR3nt	CDR3aa
TRBD1	TRBV29-1	TRBJ2-5	few	TGCAGCGTCCGACAGGGGGCGCGGGAGACCCAGTACTTC	CSVRQGARETQYF
NA	TRBV28	TRBJ1-5	many	TGTGCCAGCAGACCCCCGACAGCTTATAGCAATCAGCCCCAGCATTTT	CASRPPTAYSNQPQHF
TRBD2	TRBV10-3	TRBJ2-7	many	TGTGCCATCAGTGGGCTAGCGGGTGAATACGAGCAGTACTTC	CAISGLAGEYEQYF
NA	TRBV7-2	TRBJ2-3	many	TGTGCCAGCAGCTCGAGGTGGGCAGATACGCAGTATTTT	CASSSRWADTQYF
NA	TRBV20-1	TRBJ2-1	once	TGCAGTGCTAGGAGTGGCGCGGGACCCTACAATGAGCAGTTCTTC	CSARSGAGPYNEQFF
NA	TRBV29-1	TRBJ2-5	many	TGCAGCGTTGTAGGGAAACGAGAGACCCAGTACTTC	CSVVGKRETQYF
TRBD1	TRBV6-1	TRBJ1-3	NA	TGTGCCAGCAGCCAGGACAGGCCGCTAGGAGGAAACACCATATATTTT	CASSQDRPLGGNTIYF
NA	TRBV10-3	TRBJ2-1	many	TGTGCCATCAGTGAGTTGGCTGCCTCCTACAATGAGCAGTTCTTC	CAISELAASYNEQFF
NA	TRBV6-2/TRBV6-3	TRBJ1-4	few	TGTGCCAGCAGTCCGACAGGAGGCCCCGCAACTAATGAAAAACTGTTTTTT	CASSPTGGPATNEKLFF
NA	TRBV3-1	TRBJ1-1	many	TGTGCCAGCAGCTCCGTTAGACGGAACACTGAAGCTTTCTTT	CASSSVRRNTEAFF
NA	TRBV28	TRBJ2-3	many	TGTGCCATCAACCGGGACTCCACAGATACGCAGTATTTT	CAINRDSTDTQYF
NA	TRBV7-2	TRBJ2-7	many	TGTGCCAGCAGCCCCGCGACAGTGATCTACGAGCAGTACTTC	CASSPATVIYEQYF
NA	TRBV7-2	TRBJ2-3	many	TGTGCCAGCAGCTGGGCGGATACGCAGTATTTT	CASSWADTQYF
NA	TRBV9	TRBJ1-2	many	TGTGCCAGCAGCGAGACAGGTTTTGAAGGCTACACCTTC	CASSETGFEGYTF
NA	TRBV6-1	TRBJ1-1	many	TGTGCCAGCAGCTTCGGAGGCGCTGAAGCTTTCTTT	CASSFGGAEAFF
TRBD2	TRBV28	TRBJ2-1	many	TGTGCCAGCAGCCTAGCGGGCGCTAGCTCCTACAATGAGCAGTTCTTC	CASSLAGASSYNEQFF
TRBD2	TRBV19	TRBJ2-1	few	TGTGCCAGTAGTGGGCGGGGGGGTGAGCAGTTCTTC	CASSGRGGEQFF
NA	TRBV20-1	TRBJ2-3	NA	TGCAGTTCCGAGGCGCGTTTAGATACGCAGTATTTT	CSSEARLDTQYF
TRBD2	TRBV28	TRBJ2-1	many	TGTGCCAGCAGTCAGACTAGCGGGACAGGCAATGAGCAGTTCTTC	CASSQTSGTGNEQFF
NA	TRBV4-2	TRBJ2-3	NA	TGTGCCAGCAGCCAAGCCCGGGGGCAGGGGAGCACAGATACGCAGTATTTT	CASSQARGQGSTDTQYF
NA	TRBV28	TRBJ1-1	few	TGTGCCAGCGGAGGCACCCTCAGGACTGAAGCTTTCTTT	CASGGTLRTEAFF
NA	TRBV7-8	TRBJ1-1	few	TGTGCCAGCAGCTTAGGGGCTCAGCTTGAAGCTTTCTTT	CASSLGAQLEAFF
NA	TRBV29-1	TRBJ1-1	many	TGCAGCGTTGCTTGGGCTGAAGCTTTCTTT	CSVAWAEAFF
NA	TRBV2	TRBJ2-5	many	TGTGCCAGCAGTAGAGGGGTTCGAGAGACCCAGTACTTC	CASSRGVRETQYF
NA	TRBV7-8	TRBJ2-1	NA	TGTGCCAGCAGCACCCCGGTCCTGGTGGGTGAGCAGTTCTTC	CASSTPVLVGEQFF
NA	TRBV7-2	TRBJ2-5	NA	TGTGCCAGCAGCTTGGACCGGGGCGGTCAAGAGACCCAGTACTTC	CASSLDRGGQETQYF
TRBD2	TRBV11-3	TRBJ2-2	NA	TGTGCCAGCAGCTACCAACTAGCGGGAGTACCCGAGGAGCTGTTTTTT	CASSYQLAGVPEELFF
TRBD1	TRBV15	TRBJ1-5	many	TGTGCCACCAATCCCGGGACAGGGGTTTATCAGCCCCAGCATTTT	CATNPGTGVYQPQHF
NA	TRBV28	TRBJ2-7	many	TGTGCCAGCAGTTCAACAGAGTACGAGCAGTACTTC	CASSSTEYEQYF
TRBD1	TRBV27	TRBJ2-5	many	TGTGCCAGCAGTTGGGACAGGGAGTTCGAGACCCAGTACTTC	CASSWDREFETQYF
NA	TRBV18	TRBJ2-1	NA	TGTGCCAGCTCACCATCCACAGGGAGAGACAATGAGCAGTTCTTC	CASSPSTGRDNEQFF
TRBD1	TRBV7-3	TRBJ2-3	many	TGTGCCAGCAGCCCCCGGGACAGCCGTAGCACAGATACGCAGTATTTT	CASSPRDSRSTDTQYF
NA	TRBV4-1	TRBJ1-4	NA	TGCGCCAGCAGCCAAGTATCGACGGTGTATAATGAAAAACTGTTTTTT	CASSQVSTVYNEKLFF
TRBD1	TRBV20-1	TRBJ2-1	many	TGCAGTGCCTGGACAGGGGAATACAATGAGCAGTTCTTC	CSAWTGEYNEQFF
TRBD2	TRBV20-1	TRBJ2-5	few	TGCAGTGCAAAGATGTGGGAGGGGGAGACCCAGTACTTC	CSAKMWEGETQYF
TRBD2	TRBV19	TRBJ2-6	NA	TGTGCCAGTAGGACGAGCGGGAGATACTCTGGGGCCAACGTCCTGACTTTC	CASRTSGRYSGANVLTF
NA	TRBV13	TRBJ2-4	NA	TGTGCCAGCAGCTTAAGCGGCGGGGAGGTGTATCAGTACTTC	CASSLSGGEVYQYF
NA	TRBV3-1	TRBJ2-1	NA	TGTGCCAGCAGCCAAGGGGCCGATGAGCAGTTCTTC	CASSQGADEQFF
TRBD2	TRBV4-2	TRBJ2-7	NA	TGTGCCAGCAGCCAGCCAGGGACTAGCAGCTACGAGCAGTACTTC	CASSQPGTSSYEQYF
TRBD1	TRBV28	TRBJ2-1	many	TGTGCCAGCAGTTTATCACAGGGGGCCAATGAGCAGTTCTTC	CASSLSQGANEQFF
NA	TRBV18	TRBJ2-2	many	TGTGCCAGCTCACCATTTGGGGGTCGATACACCGGGGAGCTGTTTTTT	CASSPFGGRYTGELFF
NA	TRBV7-8	TRBJ2-5	many	TGTGCCAGCAGCTTAGAAGTAGCGGAAGGGGAGACCCAGTACTTC	CASSLEVAEGETQYF
NA	TRBV20-1	TRBJ2-5	few	TGCAGTGCTAGCGGTAGTCGAGAGACCCAGTACTTC	CSASGSRETQYF
NA	TRBV15	TRBJ2-7	few	TGTGCCACCAGCAGAGATTCTCTAGGTAACTACGAGCAGTACTTC	CATSRDSLGNYEQYF
NA	TRBV29-1	TRBJ2-7	many	TGCAGCGTTGAAGAGTCAGCGGGTGAGCAGTACTTC	CSVEESAGEQYF
TRBD1	TRBV9	TRBJ2-1	NA	TGTGCCAGCAGCGTACGACAGGGCGGTACGGCACCCCAGTCGAATGAGCAGTTCTTC	CASSVRQGGTAPQSNEQFF
TRBD1	TRBV5-8	TRBJ2-7	few	TGTGCCAGCAGCTATGGACAGGGTATCGAGGACGAGCAGTACTTC	CASSYGQGIEDEQYF
TRBD2	TRBV9	TRBJ2-5	many	TGTGCCAGCAGCGTAGGGAATTCGGGAGGACTTCAAGAGACCCAGTACTTC	CASSVGNSGGLQETQYF
TRBD1	TRBV28	TRBJ1-2	many	TGTGCCAGCAGTGCTGGACAGGGGAACTATGGCTACACCTTC	CASSAGQGNYGYTF
NA	TRBV28	TRBJ2-1	few	TGTGCCAGCAGTCCCCAGGCAGTCAAGGGCGATGAGCAGTTCTTC	CASSPQAVKGDEQFF
NA	TRBV6-5	TRBJ2-7	many	TGTGCCAGCAGTTACACCAGCGGATCCTACGAGCAGTACTTC	CASSYTSGSYEQYF
NA	TRBV12-3/TRBV12-4	TRBJ2-1	many	TGTGCCAGCAGCCTCCGGACTTCGGATGAGCAGTTCTTC	CASSLRTSDEQFF
TRBD2	TRBV7-8	TRBJ2-3	many	TGTGCCAGCAGCCCACTAGCGGGGGGGGGGGATACGCAGTATTTT	CASSPLAGGGDTQYF
TRBD2	TRBV7-3	TRBJ2-1	many	TGTGCCAGCAGCCTTCGACTAGCGGGAGCAGATAAGCAGTTCTTC	CASSLRLAGADKQFF
TRBD1	TRBV29-1	TRBJ2-7	many	TGCAGCGTTGAGGTGGACAGGGGAGACGAGCAGTACTTC	CSVEVDRGDEQYF
NA	TRBV27	TRBJ1-5	NA	TGTGCCAGCAGTCCCTTTGAAAGCGGCAATCAGCCCCAGCATTTT	CASSPFESGNQPQHF